The 16 T cell receptor beta chains presented below share a single source sample, sequenced in a study of T cells in Graves' hyperthyroidism and ophthalmopathy. Researchers took RNA transcripts and amplified the TCR beta CDR3 regions from them. The primer set for the first-round RT-PCR of the TCR CDR3 was HTBI. Using its own MiXCR run on the multiplex PCR reads, TCRdb lists one record per CDR3 protein. The sample records roughly 700,000 distinct CDR3 sequences, roughly 17% being singletons. Input material: blood. The receptor set was obtained from a middle-aged man with Graves' hyperthyroidism.

This clonotype was observed at least ten times. The rearrangement joins TRBV11-2 to TRBJ2-5; the D gene could be TRBD1 or TRBD2 (5 bases each). The CDR3 extends over 15 amino acids. V dropped 2 bases and J dropped 0 bases, with 10 bases sitting between them. Germline CDR1 reads SGHAT; CDR2 reads FQNNGV. CDR3 residues: CASSLPGRNQETQYF. The CDR3 DNA sequence: TGTGCCAGCAGCTTACCGGGACGCAACCAAGAGACCCAGTACTTC.

This clonotype was seen many times. The V call is TRBV7-2, the J call TRBJ1-3, with a tentative D call TRBD1 (5 bases). Germline loops: CDR1 SGHTA, CDR2 FQGNSA. The CDR3 is 16 residues long. Trimming left V 3 bases short and J 0 bases short, with 12 bases between. In DNA, the CDR3 is TGTGCCAGCAGCTTGGGACTGTTGAACTCTGGAAACACCATATATTTT. Translated: CASSLGLLNSGNTIYF.

Comments on this clonotype: A much bigger clone sits one base away, suggesting this may be a read error. This chain joins TRBV6-1 and TRBJ1-5, with a possible D match to TRBD1 (5 bases). CDR3 length: 14 amino acids. Germline CDR1 reads MNHNS; CDR2 reads SASEGT. CDR3 in amino acids: CDSSEGAGKMPQHF. The CDR3 DNA follows: TGTGACAGCAGTGAAGGGGCAGGGAAGATGCCCCAGCATTTT.

The V and J genes are TRBV5-1 and TRBJ2-1; 11 bases match TRBD2. CDR1 SGHRS and CDR2 YFSETQ come from the germline V gene. J was trimmed by 7 bases and V by 0 bases; bases with no gene match: 6. The CDR3 is made up of 16 amino acids. CDR3 in amino acids: CASSLGLAGGRNEQFF. DNA for the CDR3: TGCGCCAGCAGCTTGGGCCTAGCGGGAGGAAGGAATGAGCAGTTCTTC.

The CDR3 DNA reads as TGTGCCACCAGCAGCACGACAGATACGCAGTATTTT. Translating it yields CATSSTTDTQYF. V and J are TRBV15 and TRBJ2-3; no definite D call. This CDR3 is 12 amino acids long. Germline values: CDR1 LNHNV, CDR2 YYDKDF (reference sequence). The V and J ends lost 3 bases and 3 bases respectively, with 4 bases between them.

This clonotype came up a few times. The chain couples TRBV20-1 to TRBJ2-2; D perhaps matches TRBD2 (5 bases). CDR3 length: 15 residues. Germline CDR1 DFQATT, CDR2 SNEGSKA (reference sequence). With 1 base removed from V and 4 bases from J, the gap between germline ends came to 13 bases. CDR3 in DNA: TGCAGTGCTAGAGGCCCAGCGGAGACCACCGGGGAGCTGTTTTTT. Amino acid sequence: CSARGPAETTGELFF.

This clonotype was observed at least ten times. The V gene is TRBV24-1, the J gene TRBJ1-5; D ambiguous. The CDR3 loop spans 13 amino acids. Germline CDR1 KGHDR, CDR2 SFDVKD. V was shortened by 3 bases and J by 10 bases, with 12 bases between the two germline ends. The CDR3 region is CATSDQPTGPQHF. Written as DNA, the CDR3 is TGTGCCACCAGTGATCAACCCACGGGACCCCAGCATTTT.

This clonotype was seen at least ten times. V usage is TRBV6-2 or TRBV6-3 and J usage is TRBJ2-7; 9 bases match TRBD2. V shed 2 bases, J shed 7 bases, and the junction held 3 bases outside the gene matches. Germline CDR1 and CDR2: MNHEY and SVGEGT. The length of the CDR3 is 13 residues. CDR3 nucleotides: TGTGCCAGCAGTTACGTCCTAGCGGGAGAGCAGTACTTC. Translating gives CASSYVLAGEQYF.

This clonotype was seen a handful of times. The V call is TRBV24-1, the J call TRBJ2-5; 10 nucleotides line up with TRBD1. J was trimmed by 5 bases and V by 2 bases; bases with no gene match: 4. The CDR3 spans 15 residues. Germline assignment: CDR1 KGHDR and CDR2 SFDVKD. The CDR3 loop reads CATSDSGQGGETQYF. In DNA form, the CDR3 reads TGTGCCACCAGTGATTCCGGACAGGGGGGCGAGACCCAGTACTTC.

The V and J genes are TRBV28 and TRBJ2-7, with 8 bases matching TRBD1. Per germline, CDR1 MDHEN and CDR2 SYDVKM. Losses at the gene ends were 5 bases for V and 1 base for J; bases not matched to a gene: 13. The CDR3 runs to 17 residues. CDR3 protein: CASSRQGGDRMSYEQYF. The CDR3 DNA follows: TGTGCCAGCAGTCGCCAAGGTGGGGACAGGATGTCCTACGAGCAGTACTTC. The whole variable domain, remainder taken from reference TRBV28 and TRBJ2-7, is DVKVTQSSRYLVKRTGEKVFLECVQDMDHENMFWYRQDPGLGLRLIYFSYDVKMKEKGDIPEGYSVSREKKERFSLILESASTNQTSMYLCASSRQGGDRMSYEQYFGPGTRLTVT.

At least ten counts were recorded for this clonotype. The CDR3: CSARARGRIQETQYF. CDR3 bases: TGCAGTGCTAGGGCACGGGGACGTATTCAAGAGACCCAGTACTTC. The chain links TRBV20-1 to TRBJ2-5; D assignment may be TRBD1 or TRBD2 (5 bases each). This CDR3 is 15 amino acids long. Germline values: CDR1 DFQATT, CDR2 SNEGSKA (reference sequence). V lost 3 bases, J lost 2 bases, and 16 bases lay in between.

This clonotype was found many times. The chain links TRBV28 to TRBJ2-7; no reliable D call. In germline, CDR1 is MDHEN, CDR2 SYDVKM. There are 11 residues in the CDR3. V was shortened by 0 bases and J by 7 bases, with 4 bases between the two germline ends. The CDR3 nucleotides read TGTGCCAGCAGTTTATGGACGGAGCAGTACTTC. It codes for CASSLWTEQYF.

This clonotype appeared many times. The chain employs TRBV29-1 and TRBJ2-7; perhaps D is TRBD1 or TRBD2 (5 bases each). Germline CDR1 reads SQVTM; CDR2 reads ANQGSEA. There are 13 residues in the CDR3. V lost 5 bases to trimming and J lost 1 base, with 12 bases between them. CDR3 sequence reads: CSVLGDESYEQYF. The CDR3 DNA sequence: TGCAGCGTTTTGGGGGACGAATCCTACGAGCAGTACTTC.

This clonotype has at least ten counts. The V and J genes are TRBV28 and TRBJ1-2, with unresolved D. The germline CDR1 and CDR2 sequences are MDHEN and SYDVKM. V was clipped by 3 bases and J by 4 bases, with 12 bases between them. The CDR3 runs 14 residues. CDR3: CASSFIGASYGYTF. In nucleotides, the CDR3 is TGTGCCAGCAGTTTTATTGGCGCCTCCTATGGCTACACCTTC.

This clonotype was found a few times. The chain couples TRBV20-1 to TRBJ1-5; D is ambiguous. Germline V gene sequence: CDR1 DFQATT, CDR2 SNEGSKA (reference sequence). The CDR3 length is 15 residues. The V and J ends lost 4 bases and 2 bases respectively, with 15 bases between them. This chain's CDR3 is CSANSPNIGNQPQHF. The CDR3 DNA is TGCAGTGCTAATTCCCCGAATATAGGCAATCAGCCCCAGCATTTT.

The table lists this clonotype with many counts. J is TRBJ2-1 and V is TRBV20-1; 7 positions match TRBD2. Germline V gives CDR1 DFQATT, CDR2 SNEGSKA (reference sequence). Germline trimming cut 3 bases from V and 4 bases from J; bases unmatched to any gene: 6. The CDR3 has 14 amino acids. CDR3 amino acids: CSARSTSRYNEQFF. CDR3 DNA: TGCAGTGCTAGGTCGACTAGCAGATACAATGAGCAGTTCTTC.